A single sample gave rise to the 8 T cell receptor beta chains below, sequenced in a study of pediatric ulcerative colitis. Assay used: immunoSEQ multiplex PCR; TCRdb lists only in-frame clones, some missing. The profile shows 9,000 to 10,000 clones, about 90% of them singletons. The sequenced sample consisted of blood. These receptors were taken from a girl between 10 and 17 years old with moderate ulcerative colitis.

The chain carries TRBV19 and TRBJ2-1, with D uncertain. V lost 4 bases and J 5 bases, leaving 6 bases between the germline ends. Germline-derived CDR1 and CDR2 are LNHDA and SQIVND (reference sequence). The CDR3 is 12 residues long. CDR3 nucleotide sequence: TGTGCCAGTAGTAATCCGGACAATGAGCAGTTCTTC. Its translation is CASSNPDNEQFF.

The rearrangement links TRBV2 to TRBJ2-7; D tentatively fits TRBD1 or TRBD2 (5 bases each). CDR3 length: 16 residues. Germline CDR1 is SNHLY and CDR2 is FYNNEI. The V gene lost 6 bases and the J gene lost 3 bases, with 21 bases spanning the gap. The CDR3 DNA is TGTGCCAGCAGCCCAGAAGGGGACCCGAGCTTCTACGAGCAGTACTTC. Its translation: CASSPEGDPSFYEQYF.

The V call is TRBV27, the J call TRBJ2-2; D is unclear. The CDR3 sequence is 12 residues long. V lost 5 bases and J lost 2, with 3 bases in between. In germline, CDR1 is MNHEY, CDR2 SMNVEV (reference sequence). This CDR3 is CASSRNTGELFF. As DNA, the CDR3 is TGTGCCAGCAGTCGAAACACCGGGGAGCTGTTTTTT.

This clone was seen more than once but under ten times. V gene TRBV28 combines with J gene TRBJ2-1; tentatively, D is TRBD2 (6 bases). There are 17 residues in the CDR3. Germline CDR1 is MDHEN and CDR2 is SYDVKM. The V gene lost 1 base and the J gene lost 0 bases, with 13 bases spanning the gap. CDR3 residues: CASSLSGGKSSYNEQFF. The CDR3 coding sequence is TGTGCCAGCAGTTTATCGGGCGGGAAGAGCTCCTACAATGAGCAGTTCTTC.

The chain recombines TRBV28 with TRBJ2-3; possibly TRBD2 for D (6 bases). There are 15 residues in the CDR3. Trimming left V 2 bases short and J 2 bases short, with 11 bases between. Germline V gives CDR1 MDHEN, CDR2 SYDVKM. DNA of the CDR3: TGTGCCAGCAGTTTAGTACTAGCTTCCACAGATACGCAGTATTTT. Translated, it gives CASSLVLASTDTQYF.

The chain is built from TRBV9 and TRBJ2-2, with 7 bases matching TRBD1. Germline CDR1 SGDLS, CDR2 YYNGEE. This CDR3 has 16 residues. The V segment lost 4 bases and the J segment 6 bases; nucleotides outside the gene matches: 12. The CDR3 region is CASSIRTGTSPGELFF. The CDR3 nucleotides are TGTGCCAGCAGCATTCGGACAGGAACGTCCCCCGGGGAGCTGTTTTTT.

This clone was observed once. The DNA of the CDR3 is TGTGCCAGCAGTACCCTCCCCGGGACAGGGAACACTGAAGCTTTCTTT. It is translated as CASSTLPGTGNTEAFF. The J gene is TRBJ1-1, the V gene TRBV6-6, with 8 bases that match TRBD1. The CDR3 has 16 residues. V dropped 5 bases and J dropped 1; count of bases not matched to a gene: 9. Germline CDR1 MNHNY, CDR2 SVGAGI (reference sequence).

This clone appeared a single time. This rearrangement joins TRBV4-1 to TRBJ2-7; TRBD1 matches 7 bases. The CDR3 sequence is 14 residues long. After removal of 3 bases from V and 3 bases from J, the junction contained 5 bases not matched to a gene. Germline-derived CDR1 and CDR2 are MGHRA and YSYEKL. The DNA for the CDR3 is TGCGCCAGCAGCCAGGGACAGAACAACTACGAGCAGTACTTC. Encoded protein: CASSQGQNNYEQYF.